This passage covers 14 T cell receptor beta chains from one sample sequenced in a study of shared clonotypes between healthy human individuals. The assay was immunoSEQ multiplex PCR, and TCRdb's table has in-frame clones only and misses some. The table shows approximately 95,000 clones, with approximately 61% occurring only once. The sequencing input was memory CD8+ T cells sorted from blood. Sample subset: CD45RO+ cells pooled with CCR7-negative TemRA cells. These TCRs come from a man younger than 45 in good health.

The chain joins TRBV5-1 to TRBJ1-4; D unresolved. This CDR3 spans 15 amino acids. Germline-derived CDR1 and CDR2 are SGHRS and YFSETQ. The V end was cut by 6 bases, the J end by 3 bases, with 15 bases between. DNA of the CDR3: TGCGCCAGCAACCGGGGTGGGCGCCCTAATGAAAAACTGTTTTTT. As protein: CASNRGGRPNEKLFF. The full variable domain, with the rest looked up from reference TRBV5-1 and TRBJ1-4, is KAGVTQTPRYLIKTRGQQVTLSCSPISGHRSVSWYQQTPGQGLQFLFEYFSETQRNKGNFPGRFSGRQFSNSRSEMNVSTLELGDSALYLCASNRGGRPNEKLFFGSGTQLSVL.

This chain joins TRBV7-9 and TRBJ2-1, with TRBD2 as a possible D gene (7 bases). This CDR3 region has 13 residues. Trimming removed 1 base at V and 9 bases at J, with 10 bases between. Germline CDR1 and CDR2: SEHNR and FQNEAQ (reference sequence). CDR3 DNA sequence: TGTGCCAGCAGCTTAGAAGGGGGGGCTGAGCAGTTCTTC. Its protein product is CASSLEGGAEQFF.

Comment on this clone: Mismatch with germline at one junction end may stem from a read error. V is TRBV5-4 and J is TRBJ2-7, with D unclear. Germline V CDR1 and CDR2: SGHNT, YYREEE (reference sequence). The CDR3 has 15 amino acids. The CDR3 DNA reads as TGCGCCAGCAGCCAAGATCGGAGCAGAGTCTACGAGCAGTACTTC. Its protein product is CASSQDRSRVYEQYF.

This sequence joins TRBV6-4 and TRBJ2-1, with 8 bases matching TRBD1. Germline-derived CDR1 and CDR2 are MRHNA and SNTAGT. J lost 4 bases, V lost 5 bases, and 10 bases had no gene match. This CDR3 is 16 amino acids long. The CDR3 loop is CASSTSGTGSYNEQFF. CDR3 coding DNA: TGTGCCAGCAGTACCTCCGGGACAGGTTCGTACAATGAGCAGTTCTTC.

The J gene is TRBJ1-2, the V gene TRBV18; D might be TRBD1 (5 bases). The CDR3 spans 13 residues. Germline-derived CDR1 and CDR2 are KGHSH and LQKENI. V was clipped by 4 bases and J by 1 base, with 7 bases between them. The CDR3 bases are TGTGCCAGCTCACAAGACAGTAACTATGGCTACACCTTC. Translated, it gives CASSQDSNYGYTF.

CDR3: CASSERAGFAEQYF. CDR3 DNA: TGTGCCAGCTCCGAACGGGCGGGATTTGCCGAGCAGTACTTC. The chain links TRBV6-1 to TRBJ2-7, with D possibly matching TRBD2 (6 bases). Germline V CDR1 and CDR2: MNHNS, SASEGT. Trimming took off 8 bases at V and 6 bases at J, with 20 bases between the two ends. CDR3 length: 14 residues.

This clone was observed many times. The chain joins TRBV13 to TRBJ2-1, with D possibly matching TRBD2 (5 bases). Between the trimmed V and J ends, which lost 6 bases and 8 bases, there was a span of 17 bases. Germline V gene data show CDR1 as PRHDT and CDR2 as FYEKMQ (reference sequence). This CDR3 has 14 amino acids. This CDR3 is CASSPGSGDDEQFF. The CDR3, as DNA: TGTGCCAGCAGTCCGGGATCCGGCGACGATGAGCAGTTCTTC.

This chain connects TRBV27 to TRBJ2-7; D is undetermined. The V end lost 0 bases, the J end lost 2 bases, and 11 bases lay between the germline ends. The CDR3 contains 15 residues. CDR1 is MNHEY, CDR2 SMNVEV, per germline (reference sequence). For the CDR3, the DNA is TGTGCCAGCAGTTTATCCGGACCGATTCCCTACGAGCAGTACTTC. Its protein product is CASSLSGPIPYEQYF.

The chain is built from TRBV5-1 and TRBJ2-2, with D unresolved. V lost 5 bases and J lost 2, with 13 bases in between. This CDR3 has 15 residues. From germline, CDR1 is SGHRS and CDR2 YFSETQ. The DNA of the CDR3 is TGCGCCAGCAGGGCTACCGGGCTCAACACCGGGGAGCTGTTTTTT. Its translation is CASRATGLNTGELFF.

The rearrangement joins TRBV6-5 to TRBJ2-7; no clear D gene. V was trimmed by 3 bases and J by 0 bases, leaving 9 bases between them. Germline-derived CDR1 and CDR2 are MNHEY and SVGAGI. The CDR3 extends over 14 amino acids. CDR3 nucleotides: TGTGCCAGCAGTTATGGCTCAAGCTCCTACGAGCAGTACTTC. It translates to CASSYGSSSYEQYF.

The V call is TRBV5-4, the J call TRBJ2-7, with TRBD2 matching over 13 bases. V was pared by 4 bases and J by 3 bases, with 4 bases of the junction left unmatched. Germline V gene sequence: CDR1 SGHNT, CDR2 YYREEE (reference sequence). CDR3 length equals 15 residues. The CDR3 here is CASSARTSGSYEQYF. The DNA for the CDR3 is TGTGCCAGCAGCGCACGGACTAGCGGGAGCTACGAGCAGTACTTC.

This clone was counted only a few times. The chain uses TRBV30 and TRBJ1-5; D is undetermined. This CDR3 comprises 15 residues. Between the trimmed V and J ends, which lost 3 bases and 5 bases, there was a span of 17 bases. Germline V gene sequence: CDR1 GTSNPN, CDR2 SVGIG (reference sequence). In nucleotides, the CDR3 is TGTGCCTGGAGGTCATTCCCGGGGAACCATCAGCCCCAGCATTTT. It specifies CAWRSFPGNHQPQHF.

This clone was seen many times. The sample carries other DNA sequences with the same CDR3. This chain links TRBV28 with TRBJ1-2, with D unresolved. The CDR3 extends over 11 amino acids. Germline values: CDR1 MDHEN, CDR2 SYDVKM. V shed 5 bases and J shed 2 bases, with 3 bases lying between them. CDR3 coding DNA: TGTGCCAGCAGTCGAAACTATGGCTACACCTTC. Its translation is CASSRNYGYTF.

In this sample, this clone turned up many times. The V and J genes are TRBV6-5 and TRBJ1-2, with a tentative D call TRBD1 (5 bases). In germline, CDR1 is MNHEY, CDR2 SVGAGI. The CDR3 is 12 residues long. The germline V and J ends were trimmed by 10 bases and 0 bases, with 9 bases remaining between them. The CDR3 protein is CATRATNYGYTF. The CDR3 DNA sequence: TGTGCCACCAGGGCTACTAACTATGGCTACACCTTC.